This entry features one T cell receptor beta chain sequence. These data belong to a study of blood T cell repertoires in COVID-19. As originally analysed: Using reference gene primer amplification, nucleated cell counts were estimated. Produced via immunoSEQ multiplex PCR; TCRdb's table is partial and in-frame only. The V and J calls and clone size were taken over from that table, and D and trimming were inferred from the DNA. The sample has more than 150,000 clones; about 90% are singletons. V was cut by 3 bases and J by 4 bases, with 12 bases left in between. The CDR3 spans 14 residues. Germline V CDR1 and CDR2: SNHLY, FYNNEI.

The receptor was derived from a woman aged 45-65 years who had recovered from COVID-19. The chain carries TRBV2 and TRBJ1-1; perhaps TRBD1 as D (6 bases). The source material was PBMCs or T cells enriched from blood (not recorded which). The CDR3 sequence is CASSERRGFTEAFF. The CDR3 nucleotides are TGTGCCAGCAGTGAGCGCAGGGGATTCACTGAAGCTTTCTTT.